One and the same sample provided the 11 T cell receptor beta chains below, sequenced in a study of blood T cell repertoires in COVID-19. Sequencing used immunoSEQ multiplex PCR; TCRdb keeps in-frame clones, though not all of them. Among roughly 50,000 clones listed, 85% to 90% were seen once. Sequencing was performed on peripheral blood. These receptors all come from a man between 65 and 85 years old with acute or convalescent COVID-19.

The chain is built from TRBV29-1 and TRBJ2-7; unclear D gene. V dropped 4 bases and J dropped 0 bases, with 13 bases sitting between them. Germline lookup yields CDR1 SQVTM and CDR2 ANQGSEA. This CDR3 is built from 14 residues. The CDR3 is CSVVPRKNSYEQYF. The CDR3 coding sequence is TGCAGCGTTGTCCCCAGAAAAAACTCCTACGAGCAGTACTTC.

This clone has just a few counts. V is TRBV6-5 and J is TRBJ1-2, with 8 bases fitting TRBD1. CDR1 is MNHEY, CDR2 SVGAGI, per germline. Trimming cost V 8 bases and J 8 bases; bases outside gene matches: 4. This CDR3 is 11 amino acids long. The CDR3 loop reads CASRTGQGYTF. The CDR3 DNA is TGTGCCAGCCGGACAGGGCAGGGCTACACCTTC.

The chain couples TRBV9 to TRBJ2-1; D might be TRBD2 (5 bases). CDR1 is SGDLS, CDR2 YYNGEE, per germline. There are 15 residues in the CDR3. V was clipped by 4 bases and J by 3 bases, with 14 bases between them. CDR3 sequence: CASSPRGVGYNEQFF. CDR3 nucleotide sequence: TGTGCCAGCAGCCCCCGGGGAGTCGGCTACAATGAGCAGTTCTTC.

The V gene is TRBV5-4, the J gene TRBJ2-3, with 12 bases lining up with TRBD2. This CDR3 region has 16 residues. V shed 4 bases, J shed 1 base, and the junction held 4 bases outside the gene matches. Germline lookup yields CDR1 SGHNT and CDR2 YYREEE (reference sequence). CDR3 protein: CASSDPSGGGTDTQYF. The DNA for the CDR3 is TGTGCCAGCAGCGACCCTAGCGGGGGGGGCACAGATACGCAGTATTTT.

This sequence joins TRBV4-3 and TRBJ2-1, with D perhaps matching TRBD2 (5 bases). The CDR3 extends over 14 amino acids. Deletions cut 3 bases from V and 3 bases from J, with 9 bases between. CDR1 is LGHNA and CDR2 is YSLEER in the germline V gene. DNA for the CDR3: TGCGCCAGCAGCCAGAGGGCCGGCTACAATGAGCAGTTCTTC. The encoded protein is CASSQRAGYNEQFF.

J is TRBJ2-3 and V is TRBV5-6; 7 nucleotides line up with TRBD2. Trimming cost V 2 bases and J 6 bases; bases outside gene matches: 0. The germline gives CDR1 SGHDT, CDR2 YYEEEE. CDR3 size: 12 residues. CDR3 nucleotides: TGTGCCAGCAGCTTCGGGGGGGATACGCAGTATTTT. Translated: CASSFGGDTQYF.

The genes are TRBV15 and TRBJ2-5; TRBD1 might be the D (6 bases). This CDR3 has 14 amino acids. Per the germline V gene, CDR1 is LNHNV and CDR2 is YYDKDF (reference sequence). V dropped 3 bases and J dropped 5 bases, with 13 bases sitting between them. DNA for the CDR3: TGTGCCACCAGCAGCACAGGGTTTGGCGAGACCCAGTACTTC. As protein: CATSSTGFGETQYF. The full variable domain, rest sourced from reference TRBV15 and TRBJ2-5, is DAMVIQNPRYQVTQFGKPVTLSCSQTLNHNVMYWYQQKSSQAPKLLFHYYDKDFNNEADTPDNFQSRRPNTSFCFLDIRSPGLGDTAMYLCATSSTGFGETQYFGPGTRLLVL.

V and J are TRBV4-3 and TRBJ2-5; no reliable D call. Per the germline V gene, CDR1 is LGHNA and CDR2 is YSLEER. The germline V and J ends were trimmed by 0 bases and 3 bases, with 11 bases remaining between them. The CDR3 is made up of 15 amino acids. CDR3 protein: CASSQDVEVEETQYF. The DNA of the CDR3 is TGCGCCAGCAGCCAAGATGTAGAGGTCGAAGAGACCCAGTACTTC.

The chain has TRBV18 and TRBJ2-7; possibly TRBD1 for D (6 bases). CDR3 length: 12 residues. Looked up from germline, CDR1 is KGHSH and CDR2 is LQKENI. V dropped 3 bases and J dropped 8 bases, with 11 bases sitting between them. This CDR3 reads CASSPSGAKQYF. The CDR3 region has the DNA TGTGCCAGCTCACCCTCAGGGGCGAAGCAGTACTTC.

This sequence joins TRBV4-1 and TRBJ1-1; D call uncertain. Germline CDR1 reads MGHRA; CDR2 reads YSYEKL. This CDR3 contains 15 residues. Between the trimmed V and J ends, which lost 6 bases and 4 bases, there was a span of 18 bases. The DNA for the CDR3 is TGCGCCAGCAGAACCTCGCGGGGAAGCGGCACTGAAGCTTTCTTT. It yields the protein CASRTSRGSGTEAFF.

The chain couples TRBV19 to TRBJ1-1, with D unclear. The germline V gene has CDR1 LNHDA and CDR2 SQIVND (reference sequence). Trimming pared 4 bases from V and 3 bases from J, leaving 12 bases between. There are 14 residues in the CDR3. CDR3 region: CASSKEEGHTEAFF. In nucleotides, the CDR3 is TGTGCCAGTAGTAAAGAGGAGGGTCACACTGAAGCTTTCTTT.